The 8 T cell receptor beta chains reported below all come from one sample, sequenced in a study of blood T cell repertoires in COVID-19. The protocol was immunoSEQ multiplex PCR, while the TCRdb copy is restricted to in-frame clones and leaves out a portion. The sample contains 250,000 to 350,000 clones, around nine tenths of which appear only once. Specimen: PBMCs or T cells enriched from blood (not recorded which). The receptors derive from a woman aged 60-75 years in a cohort exposed to, infected with or recovered from COVID-19 (not recorded which).

The gene calls are TRBV6-6 and TRBJ2-1, with D unresolved. Trimming cost V 1 base and J 6 bases, with 7 bases left between them. The CDR3 covers 13 residues. The V gene's germline CDR1 is MNHNY and CDR2 SVGAGI (reference sequence). CDR3: CASSYFASNEQFF. DNA of the CDR3: TGTGCCAGCAGTTACTTCGCGAGCAATGAGCAGTTCTTC.

V and J are TRBV28 and TRBJ2-5, with 12 bases fitting TRBD2. Germline trimming cut 5 bases from V and 5 bases from J; bases unmatched to any gene: 3. CDR1 MDHEN and CDR2 SYDVKM come from the germline V gene. The CDR3 is 14 amino acids. CDR3 in DNA: TGTGCCAGCAGTGCCGGGACTAGCGGGGAGACCCAGTACTTC. As protein: CASSAGTSGETQYF.

V is TRBV3-1 (or the pseudogene TRBV3-2) and J is TRBJ1-5; D remains ambiguous. CDR1 and CDR2 from the germline V gene are LGHDT and YNNKEL (reference sequence). The V end lost 2 bases, the J end lost 7 bases, and 12 bases lay between the germline ends. CDR3 size: 14 residues. CDR3 DNA: TGTGCCAGCAGCCAAATGGGCGAGGGACAGCCCCAGCATTTT. It translates to CASSQMGEGQPQHF.

V and J are TRBV13 and TRBJ2-7, with TRBD2 identical over 13 bases. This CDR3 is built from 18 residues. V shed 5 bases, J shed 3 bases, and the junction held 13 bases outside the gene matches. Germline CDR1 and CDR2: PRHDT and FYEKMQ (reference sequence). The CDR3 bases are TGTGCCAGCAGCCCAAGTCCCGGGACTAGCGGGAAGTTCTACGAGCAGTACTTC. Encoded protein: CASSPSPGTSGKFYEQYF.

Concerning this clone: The sample holds other DNA sequences that translate to the same CDR3. This rearrangement joins TRBV28 to TRBJ2-6, with TRBD2 matching over 7 bases. The CDR3 contains 15 residues. V dropped 3 bases and J dropped 4; count of bases not matched to a gene: 3. The germline CDR1 and CDR2 sequences are MDHEN and SYDVKM. DNA for the CDR3: TGTGCCAGCAGTTTGGGAGGGGCCGGGGCCAACGTCCTGACTTTC. Protein product: CASSLGGAGANVLTF.

The V call is TRBV3-1 (or the pseudogene TRBV3-2), the J call TRBJ1-1, with 10 bases that match TRBD1. The length of the CDR3 is 15 residues. From germline, CDR1 is LGHDT and CDR2 YNNKEL (reference sequence). The J segment lost 4 bases and the V segment lost 3 bases, leaving 5 bases of the junction unmatched. CDR3: CASSHWTGGSTEAFF. The DNA of the CDR3 is TGTGCCAGCAGCCATTGGACAGGGGGAAGCACTGAAGCTTTCTTT.

The V gene is TRBV19, the J gene TRBJ2-5; 9 bases line up with TRBD2. This CDR3 has 15 amino acids. The V and J ends lost 1 base and 5 bases, in that order; junction bases with no gene match: 5. Germline V gene lookup returns CDR1 LNHDA and CDR2 SQIVND (reference sequence). The CDR3 DNA sequence: TGTGCCAGTAGTATAGGGGTAGCGGGAGCGGAGACCCAGTACTTC. Protein sequence: CASSIGVAGAETQYF.

This sequence joins TRBV18 and TRBJ2-7, with TRBD2 identical over 11 bases. Per germline, CDR1 KGHSH and CDR2 LQKENI. CDR3 size: 15 residues. J lost 6 bases, V lost 0 bases, and 4 bases had no gene match. CDR3 in amino acids: CASSPPTSGTSEQYF. As DNA, the CDR3 is TGTGCCAGCTCACCACCGACTAGCGGGACGAGCGAGCAGTACTTC.